Shown below are 9 T cell receptor beta chains from a single sample sequenced in a study of low-dose radiotherapy and immunotherapy resistance in tumors. With TRAV- and TRBV-specific primers, first-strand cDNA was made, covering the alpha and beta chains. PCR amplification of the TCRs was performed with Phusion for 20 to 25 PCR cycles, and it relied on a constant-region primer together with a V-primer adapter. Using its own MiXCR run on the reads, TCRdb lists one record per CDR3 protein. The table lists 80,000 to 95,000 distinct CDR3 sequences, around 9.2% of them singletons. Time point: before trial treatment. This sample comprised PBMCs, obtained before treatment. These receptors all stem from a male donor with prostate cancer.

This clonotype was observed at least ten times. The chain is built from TRBV20-1 and TRBJ1-4, with 7 bases identical to TRBD1. The CDR3 loop spans 12 amino acids. CDR1 DFQATT and CDR2 SNEGSKA come from the germline V gene (reference sequence). Unmatched junction bases numbered 7, after V lost 7 bases and J lost 8 bases. This CDR3 reads CSGLGQEEKLFF. The CDR3 bases are TGCAGTGGGCTCGGACAGGAAGAAAAACTGTTTTTT.

This clonotype was seen repeatedly, ten times or more. The chain links TRBV28 to TRBJ2-7; 9 bases line up with TRBD1. Germline V gives CDR1 MDHEN, CDR2 SYDVKM. J gave up 3 bases and V 5 bases, and 8 bases lay outside the gene matches. The CDR3 totals 15 residues. The CDR3 sequence is CASSGNRGHGYEQYF. In DNA, the CDR3 is TGTGCCAGCAGTGGAAACAGGGGGCATGGCTACGAGCAGTACTTC. Full variable domain (outside the CDR3, taken from reference TRBV28 and TRBJ2-7): DVKVTQSSRYLVKRTGEKVFLECVQDMDHENMFWYRQDPGLGLRLIYFSYDVKMKEKGDIPEGYSVSREKKERFSLILESASTNQTSMYLCASSGNRGHGYEQYFGPGTRLTVT.

Ten or more counts support this clonotype. The chain couples TRBV5-1 to TRBJ2-1, with 14 bases matching TRBD2. Losses at the gene ends were 0 bases for V and 0 bases for J; bases not matched to a gene: 8. CDR3 length: 20 amino acids. In germline, CDR1 is SGHRS, CDR2 YFSETQ. The CDR3 here is CASSLAMGLAGVPSYNEQFF. CDR3 in DNA: TGCGCCAGCAGCTTGGCCATGGGACTAGCGGGAGTGCCCTCCTACAATGAGCAGTTCTTC.

This clonotype appeared many times. The chain carries TRBV29-1 and TRBJ2-1; the D gene is possibly TRBD1 (6 bases). This CDR3 contains 13 residues. Trimming removed 6 bases from V and 9 bases from J, with 18 bases in between. The germline gives CDR1 SQVTM, CDR2 ANQGSEA. CDR3 loop: CSVRVGGRGEQFF. CDR3 coding DNA: TGCAGCGTCAGGGTAGGGGGACGGGGTGAGCAGTTCTTC.

This clonotype has a count of ten or more. This CDR3 is CASSSPTGFHYEQYF. The CDR3 DNA follows: TGTGCCAGCAGTTCGCCGACAGGCTTTCACTACGAGCAGTACTTC. This chain joins TRBV28 and TRBJ2-7, with D maybe TRBD1 (6 bases). The V end lost 4 bases, the J end lost 3 bases, and 16 bases lay between the germline ends. CDR1 is MDHEN and CDR2 is SYDVKM in the germline V gene. This CDR3 has 15 amino acids.

This clonotype turned up a few times. A far larger clone differs by one base, so this is likely a read error. V and J are TRBV14 and TRBJ1-1; 8 bases are shared with TRBD1. The CDR3 has 13 residues. V was clipped by 5 bases and J by 4 bases; unmatched bases: 3. CDR1 is SGHDN and CDR2 is FVKESK in the germline V gene. The CDR3 DNA follows: TGTGCCAGCAGCTTTACAGGGGGCACTGAAGCTTTCTTT. Translating it yields CASSFTGGTEAFF.

This clonotype was picked up a small number of times. The chain combines TRBV27 with TRBJ2-3, with D possibly being TRBD1 (7 bases). The germline V and J ends were trimmed by 6 bases and 2 bases, with 21 bases remaining between them. The CDR3 runs to 17 residues. The V gene's germline CDR1 is MNHEY and CDR2 SMNVEV (reference sequence). The DNA for the CDR3 is TGTGCCAGCAGGGGTAGGACAGGAGGGTCTATCACAGATACGCAGTATTTT. Its protein product is CASRGRTGGSITDTQYF.

This clonotype was observed many times. CDR3 nucleotide sequence: TGTGCCTGGAATAAGGGGTGGTTTTCCGAGCAGTACTTC. This codes for CAWNKGWFSEQYF. V and J are TRBV30 and TRBJ2-7; perhaps TRBD1 as D (5 bases). The CDR3 is 13 amino acids. V was cut by 4 bases and J by 6 bases, with 16 bases left in between. CDR1 is GTSNPN, CDR2 SVGIG, per germline (reference sequence).

This clonotype was picked up many times. V is TRBV6-5 and J is TRBJ2-1, with 10 bases fitting TRBD2. The ends lost 6 bases at V and 5 bases at J; junction bases unmatched: 7. This CDR3 is built from 15 residues. Per germline, CDR1 MNHEY and CDR2 SVGAGI. CDR3 sequence (DNA): TGTGCCAGCAGACCAAGCGGGAGGGGCAACAATGAGCAGTTCTTC. Its protein is CASRPSGRGNNEQFF.